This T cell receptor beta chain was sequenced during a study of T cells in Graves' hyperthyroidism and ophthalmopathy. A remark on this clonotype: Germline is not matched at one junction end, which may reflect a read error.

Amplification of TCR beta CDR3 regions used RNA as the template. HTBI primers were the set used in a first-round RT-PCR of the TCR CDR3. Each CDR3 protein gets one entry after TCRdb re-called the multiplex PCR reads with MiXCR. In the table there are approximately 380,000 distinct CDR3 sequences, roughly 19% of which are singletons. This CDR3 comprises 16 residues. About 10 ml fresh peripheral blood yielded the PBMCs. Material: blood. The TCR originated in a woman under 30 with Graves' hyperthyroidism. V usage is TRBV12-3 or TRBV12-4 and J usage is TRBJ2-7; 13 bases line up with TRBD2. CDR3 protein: CASSLSTSGGSYDQYF. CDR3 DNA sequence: TGTGCCAGCAGTTTATCGACTAGCGGGGGGTCGTACGATCAGTACTTC.